The clone carrying this T cell receptor (beta chain) was detected many times. The study's library attached unique molecular identifiers to single cDNA molecules. Authors' methods: With a range of about 20,000 to 690,600, the median per sample was roughly 95,000 TCRs. TCRdb re-analysed the RACE reads in MiXCR, keeping a single row per CDR3 protein. These V and J calls originate from TCRdb's pipeline instead of the authors' own analysis. The profile covers roughly 49,000 distinct CDR3 sequences, with over 3.5% appearing a single time and approximately 1.7% taken by the ten largest. The CDR3 extends over 14 amino acids. The germline CDR1 and CDR2 sequences are SGHTA and FQGNSA. V was pared by 5 bases and J by 0 bases, with 11 bases between. These data come from a study of human T cells and chemical hapten exposure. Study at large: Small volume differences among pooled libraries mainly caused per-sample TCR yield variation.

Documented time point: healthy volunteer bleed at 2 weeks. Unseparated into fractions, whole blood served as the source from which total RNA was extracted. The sequencing sample was made of whole blood. The genes are TRBV7-2 and TRBJ2-7, with D hard to call. The receptor's source is a female donor in good health. Some clones in this sample may be carry-over from other donors' samples. This CDR3 is CASSPITGSYEQYF. The CDR3 DNA follows: TGTGCCAGCAGCCCGATAACTGGCTCCTACGAGCAGTACTTC.